This T cell receptor beta chain was sequenced during a study of blood T cell repertoires in COVID-19. Study-wide context: Italy, Spain and the United States were the sources of the convalescent and acute COVID-19 samples. PBMCs, B-cell-depleted T cells, or T cells were the source of the cDNA or gDNA that made up the material.

Germline assignment: CDR1 MGHDK and CDR2 SYGVNS. Trimming shortened V by 2 bases and J by 12 bases, and 17 bases separated the two germline ends. The CDR3 sequence is 13 residues long. Participants were aged roughly 18 to 100 years from approximately 23 US areas. Clinical history reported by participants formed the basis on which cohorts were assigned. Clones were sequenced by immunoSEQ multiplex PCR, and TCRdb holds only the in-frame ones, with some missing. This repertoire shows 200,000 to 250,000 clones, roughly 85% found once; its top ten account for over 15%. The rearrangement joins TRBV25-1 to TRBJ2-7, with D uncertain. The sample comprised PBMCs or T cells enriched from blood (not recorded which). This TCR came from a man aged 35 to 55 who had recovered from COVID-19. The CDR3 DNA sequence: TGTGCCAGCAGTGAAAAATTTGGCTCTGGTGGGTACTTC. Translating it yields CASSEKFGSGGYF.